This T cell receptor beta chain was obtained from a study of cytomegalovirus exposure and HLA in healthy donors. Study-wide points: On later analysis, the bulk of CMV-associated TCR beta chains appeared to be HLA-restricted.

PCR used 60 Vbeta primers and 13 Jbeta primers. Sequenced by immunoSEQ multiplex PCR; TCRdb stores in-frame clones only, minus some. The sample has about 88,000 clones, 79% seen once. The V and J ends lost 4 bases and 2 bases respectively, with 4 bases between them. The germline CDR1 and CDR2 sequences are MNHNS and SASEGT. This CDR3 region has 12 residues. On this clone itself: Its antigen is not known.

Sample: PBMCs. The chain joins TRBV6-1 to TRBJ2-3; D is undetermined. The sequence was collected from a man younger than 40 in good health and CMV-seronegative. DNA for the CDR3: TGTGCCAGCAGTGGCGACACAGATACGCAGTATTTT. Translation gives CASSGDTDTQYF.